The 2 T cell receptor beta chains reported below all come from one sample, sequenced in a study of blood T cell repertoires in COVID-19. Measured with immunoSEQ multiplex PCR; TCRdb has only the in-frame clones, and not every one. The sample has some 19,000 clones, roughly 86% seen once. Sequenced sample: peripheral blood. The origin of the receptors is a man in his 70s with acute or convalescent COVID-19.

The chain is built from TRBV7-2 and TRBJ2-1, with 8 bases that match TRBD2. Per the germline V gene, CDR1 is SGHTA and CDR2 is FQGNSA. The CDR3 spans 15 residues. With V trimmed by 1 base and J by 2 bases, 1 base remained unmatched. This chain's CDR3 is CASSLETSAYNEQFF. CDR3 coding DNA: TGTGCCAGCAGCTTAGAGACTAGCGCCTACAATGAGCAGTTCTTC.

Here the CDR3 reads CATSRDTSGRVSYEQYF. DNA of the CDR3: TGTGCCACCAGCAGAGATACTAGCGGGAGGGTCTCCTACGAGCAGTACTTC. The chain joins TRBV15 to TRBJ2-7, with 13 bases matching TRBD2. The CDR3 runs to 17 residues. Germline-derived CDR1 and CDR2 are LNHNV and YYDKDF (reference sequence). After removal of 0 bases from V and 0 bases from J, the junction contained 2 bases not matched to a gene.